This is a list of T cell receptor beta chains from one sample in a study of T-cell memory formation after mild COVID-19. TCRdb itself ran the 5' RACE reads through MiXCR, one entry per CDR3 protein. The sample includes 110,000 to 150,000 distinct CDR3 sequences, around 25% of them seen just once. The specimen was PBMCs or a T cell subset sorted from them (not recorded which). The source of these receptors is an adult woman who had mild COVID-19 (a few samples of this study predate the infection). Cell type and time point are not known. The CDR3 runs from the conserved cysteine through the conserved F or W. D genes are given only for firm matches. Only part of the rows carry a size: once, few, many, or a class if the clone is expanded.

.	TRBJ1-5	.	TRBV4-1	CASSQSKDQPQHF	TGCGCCAGCAGCCAATCCAAGGATCAGCCCCAGCATTTT
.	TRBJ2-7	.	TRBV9	CASSVDDGSPYEQYF	TGTGCCAGCAGCGTAGATGACGGGAGTCCCTACGAGCAGTACTTC
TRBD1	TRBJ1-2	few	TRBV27	CASSLSGTDDGYTF	TGTGCCAGCAGTTTATCGGGGACAGACGATGGCTACACCTTC
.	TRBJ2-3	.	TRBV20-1	CSAREVTTDTQYF	TGCAGTGCTAGAGAAGTCACCACAGATACGCAGTATTTT
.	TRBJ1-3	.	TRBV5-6	CASSLGRGNTIYF	TGTGCCAGCAGCTTGGGTCGGGGAAACACCATATATTTT
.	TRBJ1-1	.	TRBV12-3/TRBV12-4	CATGQLNTEAFF	TGTGCCACAGGACAGCTGAACACTGAAGCTTTCTTT
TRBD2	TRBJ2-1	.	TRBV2	CARGTSGSGEQFF	TGTGCCAGGGGGACTAGCGGGAGTGGTGAGCAGTTCTTC
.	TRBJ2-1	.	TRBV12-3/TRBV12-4	CASSFQDGNEQFF	TGTGCCAGCAGTTTTCAGGACGGTAATGAGCAGTTCTTC
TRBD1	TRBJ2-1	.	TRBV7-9	CASSLVPPTGGKNEQFF	TGTGCCAGCAGCTTAGTCCCGCCGACAGGGGGGAAAAATGAGCAGTTCTTC
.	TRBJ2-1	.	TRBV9	CASSPRGAAYNEQFF	TGTGCCAGCAGTCCCCGGGGGGCGGCCTACAATGAGCAGTTCTTC
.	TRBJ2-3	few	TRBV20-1	CSARERGRVTSTDTQYF	TGCAGTGCTAGAGAGCGCGGCAGGGTAACTAGCACAGATACGCAGTATTTT
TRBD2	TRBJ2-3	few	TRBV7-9	CASSLRLAGTDTQYF	TGTGCCAGCAGCTTACGACTAGCGGGCACAGATACGCAGTATTTT
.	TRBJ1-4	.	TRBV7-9	CDSSLVGYTTGEKLFF	TGTGACAGCAGCTTAGTGGGGTACACCACGGGGGAAAAACTGTTTTTT
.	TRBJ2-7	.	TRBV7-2	CASSNHGSVGDEQYF	TGTGCCAGCAGCAATCATGGGTCGGTTGGCGACGAGCAGTACTTC
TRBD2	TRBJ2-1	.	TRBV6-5	CATASGGGNEQFF	TGTGCCACGGCTAGCGGGGGAGGGAATGAGCAGTTCTTC
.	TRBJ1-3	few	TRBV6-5	CATTPGGRYSGNTIYF	TGTGCTACGACTCCGGGGGGCCGCTACTCTGGAAACACCATATATTTT
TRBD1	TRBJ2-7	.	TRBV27	CASSLEQGHRYEQYF	TGTGCCAGCAGTTTAGAACAGGGGCATCGGTACGAGCAGTACTTC
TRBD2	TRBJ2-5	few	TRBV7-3	CASSPLAGGRETQYF	TGTGCCAGCAGCCCTCTAGCGGGGGGCAGGGAGACCCAGTACTTC
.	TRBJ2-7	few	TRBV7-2	CASSLPRAVEQYF	TGTGCCAGCAGCTTACCTAGGGCTGTAGAGCAGTACTTC
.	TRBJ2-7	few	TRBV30	CAWRGGRGISYEQYF	TGTGCCTGGAGGGGCGGCAGGGGAATCTCCTACGAGCAGTACTTC
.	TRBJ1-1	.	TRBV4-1	CASSQKGNTEAFF	TGCGCCAGCAGCCAGAAAGGTAACACTGAAGCTTTCTTT
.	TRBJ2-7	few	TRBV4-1	CASSQQGFSYEQYF	TGCGCCAGCAGCCAACAGGGATTCTCCTACGAGCAGTACTTC
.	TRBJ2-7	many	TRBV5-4	CASSLGGVGLLSYEQYF	TGTGCCAGCAGCTTGGGAGGCGTGGGCTTGCTCTCCTACGAGCAGTACTTC
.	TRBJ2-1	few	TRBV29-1	CSVRNNNEQFF	TGCAGCGTTCGGAATAACAATGAGCAGTTCTTC
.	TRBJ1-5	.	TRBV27	CASSKSLGAGPNQPQHF	TGTGCCAGCAGTAAATCCCTGGGGGCAGGGCCAAATCAGCCCCAGCATTTT
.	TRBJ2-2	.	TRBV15	CATSRRSTGELFF	TGTGCCACCAGCCGACGGTCCACCGGGGAGCTGTTTTTT
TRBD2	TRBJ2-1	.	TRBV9	CASSVARDYKPQLTSSYNEQFF	TGTGCCAGCAGCGTAGCACGGGACTACAAACCGCAACTTACAAGCTCCTACAATGAGCAGTTCTTC
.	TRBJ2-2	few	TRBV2	CASSEAGATNTGELFF	TGTGCCAGCAGTGAGGCGGGGGCAACGAACACCGGGGAGCTGTTTTTT
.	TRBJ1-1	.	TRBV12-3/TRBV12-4	CASSLRQDLNTEAFF	TGTGCCAGCAGTTTAAGGCAGGATCTCAACACTGAAGCTTTCTTT
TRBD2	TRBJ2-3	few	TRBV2	CASSELSSGRTDTQYF	TGTGCCAGCAGTGAGTTGTCTAGCGGGAGAACAGATACGCAGTATTTT
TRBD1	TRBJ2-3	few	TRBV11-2	CASSRGTGRDPSTDTQYF	TGTGCCAGCAGCCGAGGGACAGGGAGAGATCCTAGCACAGATACGCAGTATTTT
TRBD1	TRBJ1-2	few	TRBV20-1	CSVPRDSNYGYTF	TGCAGTGTCCCCCGGGACAGCAACTATGGCTACACCTTC
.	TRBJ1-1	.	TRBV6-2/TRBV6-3	CASSPGRGATSTEAFF	TGTGCCAGCAGCCCCGGGAGGGGCGCGACGTCCACTGAAGCTTTCTTT
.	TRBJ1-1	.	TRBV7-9	CASSSTGNTEAFF	TGTGCCAGCAGCTCTACGGGCAACACTGAAGCTTTCTTT
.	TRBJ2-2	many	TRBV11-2	CASSGSGGLGELFF	TGTGCCAGCAGCGGAAGTGGGGGCCTCGGGGAGCTGTTTTTT
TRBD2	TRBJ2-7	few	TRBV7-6	CASSATSGSVYEQYF	TGTGCCAGCAGCGCCACTAGCGGGAGTGTATACGAGCAGTACTTC
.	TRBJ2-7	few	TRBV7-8	CASSFPGRVYEQYF	TGTGCCAGCAGCTTCCCAGGGAGAGTATACGAGCAGTACTTC
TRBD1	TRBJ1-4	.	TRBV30	CAWSGGTGSEKLFF	TGTGCCTGGAGTGGCGGGACAGGGAGTGAAAAACTGTTTTTT
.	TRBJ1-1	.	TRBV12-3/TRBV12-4	CASSFQGFSDTEAFF	TGTGCCAGCAGTTTCCAGGGCTTTTCGGACACTGAAGCTTTCTTT